This paragraph covers one TCR beta chain sequence. The study drew participants aged about 18 to 95 years from fewer than 30 US areas. The data belong to a study of blood T cell repertoires in COVID-19. On the study more broadly: Sites across the United States, Italy and Spain contributed samples from acute and convalescent COVID-19.

J gave up 6 bases and V 4 bases, and 7 bases lay outside the gene matches. Germline lookup yields CDR1 WNHNN and CDR2 SYGVQD (reference sequence). This CDR3 has 15 residues. Measured with immunoSEQ multiplex PCR; TCRdb has only the in-frame clones, and not every one. The profile shows about 260,000 clones, 80% to 90% of them singletons. The TCR sequence derives from a man aged 50 to 59 who had been exposed to COVID-19. V gene TRBV10-1 combines with J gene TRBJ2-2; 8 bases are a match to TRBD1. Material for sequencing was PBMCs or T cells enriched from blood (not recorded which). The CDR3 DNA reads TGCGCCAGCAGTGGGGGGACAGGCCTAGCCGGGGAGCTGTTTTTT. It yields the protein CASSGGTGLAGELFF.